These 15 T cell receptor beta chains originate from one sample sequenced in a study of lymphopenia after photon versus proton radiotherapy. The protocol was immunoSEQ multiplex PCR, while the TCRdb copy is restricted to in-frame clones and leaves out a portion. The sample includes 60,000 to 75,000 clones, approximately 86% of them seen just once. The input for sequencing was peripheral blood, taken from a patient treated with photon-based radiotherapy. The receptors stem from a man aged 40-49 years with gastric cancer.

As to this clone: Other DNA sequences in this sample translate to the same CDR3. This sequence joins TRBV7-2 and TRBJ2-7, with 7 nucleotides matching TRBD1. CDR3 length: 14 residues. Germline CDR1 is SGHTA and CDR2 is FQGNSA. J gave up 2 bases and V 5 bases, and 6 bases lay outside the gene matches. In nucleotides, the CDR3 is TGTGCCAGCAGCACCAGACAGGGCCCCTACGAGCAGTACTTC. Translation: CASSTRQGPYEQYF.

The V and J genes are TRBV2 and TRBJ2-3, with TRBD1 matching over 8 bases. CDR1 and CDR2 (germline): SNHLY, FYNNEI. The trim removed 2 bases at V and 8 bases at J, leaving 9 bases unmatched. The CDR3 loop spans 15 amino acids. The CDR3 loop reads CASSEWAGGSGTQYF. The CDR3 DNA reads as TGTGCCAGCAGTGAATGGGCAGGGGGCTCGGGTACGCAGTATTTT.

The chain carries TRBV30 and TRBJ1-3, with TRBD1 identical over 8 bases. The CDR3 covers 13 residues. The J segment lost 3 bases and the V segment lost 8 bases, leaving 6 bases of the junction unmatched. Germline lookup yields CDR1 GTSNPN and CDR2 SVGIG (reference sequence). The CDR3 spells CAAQGANGNTIYF. The CDR3 DNA follows: TGTGCCGCGCAGGGGGCGAATGGAAACACCATATATTTT. Looking up the rest from reference TRBV30 and TRBJ1-3 gives the full variable domain: SQTIHQWPATLVQPVGSPLSLECTVEGTSNPNLYWYRQAAGRGLQLLFYSVGIGQISSEVPQNLSASRPQDRQFILSSKKLLLSDSGFYLCAAQGANGNTIYFGEGSWLTVV.

The chain employs TRBV19 and TRBJ1-3; TRBD1 matches 10 bases. Germline CDR1 reads LNHDA; CDR2 reads SQIVND (reference sequence). This CDR3 contains 15 residues. V was clipped by 7 bases and J by 0 bases; unmatched bases: 3. CDR3 residues: CASMGQGSSGNTIYF. The DNA for the CDR3 is TGTGCCAGTATGGGACAGGGGAGCTCTGGAAACACCATATATTTT.

The rearrangement links TRBV15 to TRBJ2-5; 7 bases are a match to TRBD1. This CDR3 has 15 residues. Germline trimming cut 0 bases from V and 5 bases from J; bases unmatched to any gene: 6. In germline, CDR1 is LNHNV, CDR2 YYDKDF (reference sequence). The DNA of the CDR3 is TGTGCCACCAGCAGAGACGACAGGGTGGAGGAGACCCAGTACTTC. It translates to CATSRDDRVEETQYF.

The J gene is TRBJ1-3, the V gene TRBV19; D perhaps matches TRBD1 (6 bases). The CDR3 has 18 residues. V was trimmed by 5 bases and J by 0 bases, leaving 20 bases between them. Germline V gene sequence: CDR1 LNHDA, CDR2 SQIVND (reference sequence). CDR3 sequence reads: CASSPYKLHRDSGNTIYF. The CDR3 coding sequence is TGTGCCAGTAGTCCCTATAAACTCCACAGGGACTCTGGAAACACCATATATTTT.

J is TRBJ2-7 and V is TRBV29-1; D tentatively reads TRBD1 or TRBD2 (5 bases each). Looked up from germline, CDR1 is SQVTM and CDR2 is ANQGSEA. V lost 1 base and J 0 bases, leaving 10 bases between the germline ends. This CDR3 has 14 amino acids. The CDR3 nucleotides read TGCAGCGTTGAAGCGGGGCCCTTCTCCTACGAGCAGTACTTC. The encoded protein is CSVEAGPFSYEQYF.

CDR3 region: CASSEQNNEQFF. CDR3 nucleotides: TGTGCCAGCAGTGAACAAAACAATGAGCAGTTCTTC. The chain links TRBV2 to TRBJ2-1; D uncertain. The germline V and J ends were trimmed by 2 bases and 5 bases, with 4 bases remaining between them. Per germline, CDR1 SNHLY and CDR2 FYNNEI. This CDR3 spans 12 amino acids.

V usage is TRBV6-5 and J usage is TRBJ2-7, with 7 bases that match TRBD1. Losses at the gene ends were 0 bases for V and 3 bases for J; bases not matched to a gene: 5. The germline V gene encodes CDR1 MNHEY and CDR2 SVGAGI. The CDR3 runs to 15 residues. CDR3 DNA: TGTGCCAGCAGTTACTCGAGCCAGGGGGACTACGAGCAGTACTTC. As protein: CASSYSSQGDYEQYF.

The chain carries TRBV6-5 and TRBJ1-3, with a possible D match to TRBD1 (5 bases). CDR1 MNHEY and CDR2 SVGAGI come from the germline V gene. Trimming took 4 bases from V and 0 from J, leaving 10 bases between them. The CDR3 totals 15 residues. CDR3 bases: TGTGCCAGCAGTTCCCCAGGGTACTCTGGAAACACCATATATTTT. It codes for CASSSPGYSGNTIYF.

In the case of this clone: The junction and the germline gene differ at one end; a read error may be behind it. V gene TRBV7-2 combines with J gene TRBJ2-2, with TRBD1 as a possible D gene (5 bases). The germline V gene has CDR1 SGHTA and CDR2 FQGNSA. This CDR3 is 14 amino acids long. CDR3 region: CASSQGHATGELFF. In DNA form, the CDR3 reads TGCGCCAGCAGCCAAGGACACGCCACCGGGGAGCTGTTTTTT.

This clone appeared a few times. The CDR3 bases are TGTGTGGTGGACAGGGCTTCAGGTTCACCCCTCCACTTT. This encodes CVVDRASGSPLHF. V is TRBV21-1 and J is TRBJ1-6; the D segment call TRBD1 is taken from the table without a DNA check. TRBV21-1 is given as a pseudogene. This CDR3 region has 13 residues.

The chain recombines TRBV19 with TRBJ2-7; possible D gene TRBD1, 6 bases. CDR1 LNHDA and CDR2 SQIVND come from the germline V gene (reference sequence). V dropped 2 bases and J dropped 0 bases, with 8 bases sitting between them. The CDR3 contains 14 residues. In nucleotides, the CDR3 is TGTGCCAGTAGTATATCAGGGGCCTCCTACGAGCAGTACTTC. Its protein product is CASSISGASYEQYF.

The genes are TRBV2 and TRBJ1-1; maybe TRBD1 (6 bases). There are 14 residues in the CDR3. Germline V gene sequence: CDR1 SNHLY, CDR2 FYNNEI. The germline V and J ends were trimmed by 5 bases and 11 bases, with 21 bases remaining between them. The CDR3 region is CASSLRGGGGRAFF. The CDR3 DNA reads as TGTGCCAGCAGTCTTCGGGGCGGAGGGGGGAGGGCTTTCTTT.

This sequence joins TRBV7-2 and TRBJ2-2, with a possible D match to TRBD2 (5 bases). CDR3 size: 15 residues. Looked up from germline, CDR1 is SGHTA and CDR2 is FQGNSA. The V end was cut by 1 base, the J end by 5 bases, with 11 bases between. For the CDR3, the DNA is TGTGCCAGCAGCTTAGGTCTAGCTCTGACCGGGGAGCTGTTTTTT. Protein: CASSLGLALTGELFF.